The 2 T cell receptor beta chains in this list originate from one sample, sequenced in a study of T-cell reconstitution after alpha-beta-depleted transplantation in children. The authors prepared the TCRbeta library with unique molecular identifiers. TCRdb re-derived calls from the PCR reads in MiXCR, one entry per CDR3 protein. The table lists under 250,000 distinct CDR3 sequences, roughly a quarter of them singletons, with 4% to 5.5% in the top ten. This specimen was PBMCs, mostly from graft donor cells, taken 360 days after TCRalphabeta/CD19-depleted stem cell transplant. The receptor set was obtained from a female patient aged 2 to 10 who had a stem cell transplant for congenital amegakaryocytic thrombocytopenia, so the T cells may come from the graft donor.

J is TRBJ1-4 and V is TRBV12-3 or TRBV12-4; no definite D call. Trimming stripped 5 bases from V and 6 bases from J, with 19 bases between. CDR3 length equals 16 residues. The CDR3 loop is CASSILRAGVDEKLFF. CDR3 nucleotide sequence: TGTGCCAGCAGTATCCTCCGGGCAGGAGTGGATGAAAAACTGTTTTTT.

This clonotype was detected only a few times. The V and J genes are TRBV15 and TRBJ2-2; TRBD2 is a possible D gene (5 bases). Trimming left V 0 bases short and J 4 bases short, with 9 bases between. The CDR3 totals 15 residues. Germline CDR1 LNHNV, CDR2 YYDKDF (reference sequence). CDR3 sequence: CATSRDIGVTGELFF. CDR3 in DNA: TGTGCCACCAGCAGAGATATCGGGGTCACCGGGGAGCTGTTTTTT.